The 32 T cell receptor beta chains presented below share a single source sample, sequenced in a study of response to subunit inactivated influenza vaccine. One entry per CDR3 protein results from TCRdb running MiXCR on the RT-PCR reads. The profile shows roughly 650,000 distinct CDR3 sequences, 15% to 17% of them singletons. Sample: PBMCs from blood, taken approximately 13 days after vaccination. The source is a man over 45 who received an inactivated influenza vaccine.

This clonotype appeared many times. CDR3 in amino acids: CASSLAGEDEQYF. CDR3 sequence (DNA): TGTGCCAGCAGTTTAGCGGGGGAGGACGAGCAGTACTTC. The chain has TRBV12-3 or TRBV12-4 and TRBJ2-7, with D maybe TRBD2 (6 bases). V lost 0 bases and J 5 bases, leaving 8 bases between the germline ends. The CDR3 covers 13 residues.

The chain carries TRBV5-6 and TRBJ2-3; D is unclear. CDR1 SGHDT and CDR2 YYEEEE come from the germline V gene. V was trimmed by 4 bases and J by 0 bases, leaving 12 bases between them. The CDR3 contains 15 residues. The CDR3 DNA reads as TGTGCCAGCAGCCGGGTGGCGGCTAGCACAGATACGCAGTATTTT. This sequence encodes CASSRVAASTDTQYF. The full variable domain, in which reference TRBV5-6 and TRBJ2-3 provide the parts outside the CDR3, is DAGVTQSPTHLIKTRGQQVTLRCSPKSGHDTVSWYQQALGQGPQFIFQYYEEEERQRGNFPDRFSGHQFPNYSSELNVNALLLGDSALYLCASSRVAASTDTQYFGPGTRLTVL.

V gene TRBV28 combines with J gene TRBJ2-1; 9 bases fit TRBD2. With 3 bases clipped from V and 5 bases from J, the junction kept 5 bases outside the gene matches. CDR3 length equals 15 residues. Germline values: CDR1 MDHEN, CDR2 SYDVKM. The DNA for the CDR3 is TGTGCCAGCAGTTTGGGGCGGGGGGGCGACAATGAGCAGTTCTTC. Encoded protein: CASSLGRGGDNEQFF.

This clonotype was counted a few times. The CDR3 DNA reads TGTGCCACCAGTGATTTGAACCCTTACAATGAGCAGTTCTTC. This codes for CATSDLNPYNEQFF. The chain employs TRBV24-1 and TRBJ2-1; D is ambiguous. CDR1 is KGHDR and CDR2 is SFDVKD in the germline V gene. CDR3 length: 14 residues. Trimming pared 0 bases from V and 4 bases from J, leaving 6 bases between.

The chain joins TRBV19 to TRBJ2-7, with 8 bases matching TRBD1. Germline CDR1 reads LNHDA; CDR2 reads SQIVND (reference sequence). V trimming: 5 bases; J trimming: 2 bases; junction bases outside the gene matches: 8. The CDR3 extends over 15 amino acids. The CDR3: CASSPRTGTPYEQYF. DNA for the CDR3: TGTGCCAGTAGTCCACGGACAGGGACGCCCTACGAGCAGTACTTC.

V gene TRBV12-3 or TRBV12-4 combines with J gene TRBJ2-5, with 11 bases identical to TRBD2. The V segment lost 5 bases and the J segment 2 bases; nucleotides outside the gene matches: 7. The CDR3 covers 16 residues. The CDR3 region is CASSRTSGRLQETQYF. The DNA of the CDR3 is TGTGCCAGCAGTCGTACTAGCGGGAGACTACAAGAGACCCAGTACTTC.

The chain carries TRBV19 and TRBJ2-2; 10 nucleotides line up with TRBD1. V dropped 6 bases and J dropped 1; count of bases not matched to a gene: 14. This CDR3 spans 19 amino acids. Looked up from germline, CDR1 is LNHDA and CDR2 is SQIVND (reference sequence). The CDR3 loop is CASRRETGGVLRNTGELFF. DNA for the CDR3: TGTGCCAGTAGGAGGGAGACAGGGGGCGTTCTGCGGAACACCGGGGAGCTGTTTTTT.

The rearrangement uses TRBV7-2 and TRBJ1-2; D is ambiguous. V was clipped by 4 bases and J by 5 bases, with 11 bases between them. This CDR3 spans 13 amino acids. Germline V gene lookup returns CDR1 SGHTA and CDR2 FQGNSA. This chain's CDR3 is CASSSGPYYGYTF. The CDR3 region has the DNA TGTGCCAGCAGCTCCGGACCTTATTATGGCTACACCTTC. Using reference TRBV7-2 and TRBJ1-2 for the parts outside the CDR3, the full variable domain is GAGVSQSPSNKVTEKGKDVELRCDPISGHTALYWYRQSLGQGLEFLIYFQGNSAPDKSGLPSDRFSAERTGGSVSTLTIQRTQQEDSAVYLCASSSGPYYGYTFGSGTRLTVV.

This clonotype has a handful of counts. The CDR3 nucleotides read TGCGCCAGCAGCCAAGACCCGGGGGGGGGGACTGAAGCTTTCTTT. Amino acid sequence: CASSQDPGGGTEAFF. The chain joins TRBV4-3 to TRBJ1-1, with TRBD1 as a possible D gene (5 bases). The CDR3 runs to 15 residues. The germline V gene has CDR1 LGHNA and CDR2 YSLEER. Trimming pared 0 bases from V and 5 bases from J, leaving 13 bases between.

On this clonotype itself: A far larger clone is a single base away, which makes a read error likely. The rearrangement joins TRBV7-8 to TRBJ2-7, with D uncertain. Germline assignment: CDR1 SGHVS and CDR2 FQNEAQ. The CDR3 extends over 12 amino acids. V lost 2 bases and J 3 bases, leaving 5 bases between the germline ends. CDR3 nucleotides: TGTGCCAGCAGCTTACAGGTCTACGAGCAGTACTTC. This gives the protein CASSLQVYEQYF.

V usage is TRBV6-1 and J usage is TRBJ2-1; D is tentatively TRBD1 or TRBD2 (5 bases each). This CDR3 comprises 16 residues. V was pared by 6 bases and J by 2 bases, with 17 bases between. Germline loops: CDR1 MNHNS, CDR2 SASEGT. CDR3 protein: CASRNPGPWAYNEQFF. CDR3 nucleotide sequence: TGTGCCAGCAGGAATCCGGGACCTTGGGCCTACAATGAGCAGTTCTTC.

The CDR3 is CATSRDEDQIQETQYF. Here the CDR3 DNA reads TGTGCCACCAGCAGAGATGAGGATCAAATCCAAGAGACCCAGTACTTC. The V call is TRBV15, the J call TRBJ2-5; D gene uncertain. The CDR3 has 16 residues. V was clipped by 0 bases and J by 1 base, with 12 bases between them. CDR1 is LNHNV, CDR2 YYDKDF, per germline (reference sequence). The complete variable domain, with remaining parts taken from reference TRBV15 and TRBJ2-5, reads DAMVIQNPRYQVTQFGKPVTLSCSQTLNHNVMYWYQQKSSQAPKLLFHYYDKDFNNEADTPDNFQSRRPNTSFCFLDIRSPGLGDTAMYLCATSRDEDQIQETQYFGPGTRLLVL.

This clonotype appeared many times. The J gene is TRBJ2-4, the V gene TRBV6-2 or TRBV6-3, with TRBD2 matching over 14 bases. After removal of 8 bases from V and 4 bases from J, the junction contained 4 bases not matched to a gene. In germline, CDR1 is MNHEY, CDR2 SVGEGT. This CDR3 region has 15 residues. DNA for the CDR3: TGTGCCAGCGGGAGACTAGCGGGAGGGAAAAACATTCAGTACTTC. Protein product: CASGRLAGGKNIQYF.

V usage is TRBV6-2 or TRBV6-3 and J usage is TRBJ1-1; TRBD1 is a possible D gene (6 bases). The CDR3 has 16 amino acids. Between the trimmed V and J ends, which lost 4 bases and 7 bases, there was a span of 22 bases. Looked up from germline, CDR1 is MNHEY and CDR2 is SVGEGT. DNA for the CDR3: TGTGCCAGCAGTTCGGGGGGCGAACCGCTCCTAAGTGAAGCTTTCTTT. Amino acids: CASSSGGEPLLSEAFF.

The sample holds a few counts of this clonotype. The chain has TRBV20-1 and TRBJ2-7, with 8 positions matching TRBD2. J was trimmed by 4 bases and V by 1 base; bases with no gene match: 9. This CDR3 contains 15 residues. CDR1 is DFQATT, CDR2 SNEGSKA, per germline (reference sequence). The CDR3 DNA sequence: TGCAGTGCTAGAGCCGGGACTAGGAATTTTTACGAGCAGTACTTC. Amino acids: CSARAGTRNFYEQYF.

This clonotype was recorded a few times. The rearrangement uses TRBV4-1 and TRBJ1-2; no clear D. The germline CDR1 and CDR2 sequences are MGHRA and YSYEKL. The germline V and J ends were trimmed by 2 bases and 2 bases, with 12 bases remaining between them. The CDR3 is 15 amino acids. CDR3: CASSQFHTSNYGYTF. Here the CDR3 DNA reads TGCGCCAGCAGCCAATTCCACACCTCAAACTATGGCTACACCTTC.

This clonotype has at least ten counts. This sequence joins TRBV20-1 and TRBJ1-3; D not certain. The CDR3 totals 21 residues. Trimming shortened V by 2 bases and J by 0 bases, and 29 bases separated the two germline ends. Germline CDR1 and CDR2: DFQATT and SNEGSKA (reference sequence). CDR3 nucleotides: TGCAGTGCTAGAAATCCGAATACAGCCACCACTCACAGCTTCTCTGGAAACACCATATATTTT. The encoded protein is CSARNPNTATTHSFSGNTIYF.

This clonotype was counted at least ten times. In DNA, the CDR3 is TGTGCCAGCAGCGTAAATACAGTAAATGAGCAGTTCTTC. It codes for CASSVNTVNEQFF. The chain carries TRBV9 and TRBJ2-1; D remains ambiguous. The CDR3 is 13 amino acids. Germline V lookup: CDR1 SGDLS, CDR2 YYNGEE. V was clipped by 1 base and J by 7 bases, with 9 bases between them. Full variable domain (missing parts from reference TRBV9 and TRBJ2-1): DSGVTQTPKHLITATGQRVTLRCSPRSGDLSVYWYQQSLDQGLQFLIQYYNGEERAKGNILERFSAQQFPDLHSELNLSSLELGDSALYFCASSVNTVNEQFFGPGTRLTVL.

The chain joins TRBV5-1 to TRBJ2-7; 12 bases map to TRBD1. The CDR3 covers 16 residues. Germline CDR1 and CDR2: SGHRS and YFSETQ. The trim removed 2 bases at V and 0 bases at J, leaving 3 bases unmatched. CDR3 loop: CASSLGTGGSSYEQYF. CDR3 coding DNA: TGCGCCAGCAGCTTAGGGACAGGGGGCAGCTCCTACGAGCAGTACTTC.

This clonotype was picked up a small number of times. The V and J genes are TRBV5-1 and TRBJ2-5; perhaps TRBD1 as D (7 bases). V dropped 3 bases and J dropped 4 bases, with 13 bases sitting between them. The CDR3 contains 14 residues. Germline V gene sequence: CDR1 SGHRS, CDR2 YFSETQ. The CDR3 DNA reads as TGCGCCAGCAGCTGGGGGGACAGAGGAGAGACCCAGTACTTC. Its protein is CASSWGDRGETQYF.

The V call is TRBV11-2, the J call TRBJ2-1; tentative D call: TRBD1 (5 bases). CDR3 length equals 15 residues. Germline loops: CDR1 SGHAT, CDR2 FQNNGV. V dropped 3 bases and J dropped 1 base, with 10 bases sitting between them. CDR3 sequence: CASSFFRVSYNEQFF. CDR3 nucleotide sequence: TGTGCCAGCAGCTTCTTCAGGGTATCCTACAATGAGCAGTTCTTC.

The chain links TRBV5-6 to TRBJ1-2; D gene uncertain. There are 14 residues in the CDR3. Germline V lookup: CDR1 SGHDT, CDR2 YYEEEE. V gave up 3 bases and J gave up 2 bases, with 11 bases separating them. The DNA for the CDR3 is TGTGCCAGCAGCTCAGGACGGAAAAACTATGGCTACACCTTC. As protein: CASSSGRKNYGYTF. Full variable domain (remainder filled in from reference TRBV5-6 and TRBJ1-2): DAGVTQSPTHLIKTRGQQVTLRCSPKSGHDTVSWYQQALGQGPQFIFQYYEEEERQRGNFPDRFSGHQFPNYSSELNVNALLLGDSALYLCASSSGRKNYGYTFGSGTRLTVV.

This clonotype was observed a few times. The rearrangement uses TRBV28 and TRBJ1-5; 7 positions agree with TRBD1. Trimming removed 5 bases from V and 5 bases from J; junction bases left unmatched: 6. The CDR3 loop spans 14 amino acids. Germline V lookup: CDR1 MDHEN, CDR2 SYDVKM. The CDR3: CASSATGPHQPQHF. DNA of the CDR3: TGTGCCAGCAGTGCGACAGGGCCACATCAGCCCCAGCATTTT. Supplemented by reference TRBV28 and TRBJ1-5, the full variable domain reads DVKVTQSSRYLVKRTGEKVFLECVQDMDHENMFWYRQDPGLGLRLIYFSYDVKMKEKGDIPEGYSVSREKKERFSLILESASTNQTSMYLCASSATGPHQPQHFGDGTRLSIL.

The DNA of the CDR3 is TGTGCCAGCAGTTGGTCCCTAGCGGGAGAAGGGGGGAACACCGGGGAGCTGTTTTTT. It specifies CASSWSLAGEGGNTGELFF. The rearrangement joins TRBV6-5 to TRBJ2-2; 10 bases are shared with TRBD2. CDR3 length: 19 residues. V lost 4 bases and J lost 1; bases outside the gene matches: 12. Per germline, CDR1 MNHEY and CDR2 SVGAGI.

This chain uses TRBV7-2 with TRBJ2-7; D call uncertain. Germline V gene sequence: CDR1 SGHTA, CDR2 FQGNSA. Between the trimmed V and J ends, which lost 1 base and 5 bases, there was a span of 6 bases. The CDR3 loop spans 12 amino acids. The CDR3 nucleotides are TGTGCCAGCAGCTTAGAGTATCACGAGCAGTACTTC. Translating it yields CASSLEYHEQYF.

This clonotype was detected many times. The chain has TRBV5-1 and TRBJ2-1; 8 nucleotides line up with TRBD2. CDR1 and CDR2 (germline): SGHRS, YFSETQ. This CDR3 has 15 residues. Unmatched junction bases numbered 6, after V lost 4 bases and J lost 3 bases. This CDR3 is CASSEAGTSYNEQFF. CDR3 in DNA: TGCGCCAGCAGCGAAGCCGGGACTAGCTACAATGAGCAGTTCTTC. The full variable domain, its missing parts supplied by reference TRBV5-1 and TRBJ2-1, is KAGVTQTPRYLIKTRGQQVTLSCSPISGHRSVSWYQQTPGQGLQFLFEYFSETQRNKGNFPGRFSGRQFSNSRSEMNVSTLELGDSALYLCASSEAGTSYNEQFFGPGTRLTVL.

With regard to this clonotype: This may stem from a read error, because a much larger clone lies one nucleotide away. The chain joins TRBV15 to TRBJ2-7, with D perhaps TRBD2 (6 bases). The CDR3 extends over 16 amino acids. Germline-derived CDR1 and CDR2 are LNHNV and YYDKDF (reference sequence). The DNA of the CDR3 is TGTGACACCAGCAGTCAAAGAGGAGGGTCTCTCTACGAGCAGTACTTC. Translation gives CDTSSQRGGSLYEQYF.

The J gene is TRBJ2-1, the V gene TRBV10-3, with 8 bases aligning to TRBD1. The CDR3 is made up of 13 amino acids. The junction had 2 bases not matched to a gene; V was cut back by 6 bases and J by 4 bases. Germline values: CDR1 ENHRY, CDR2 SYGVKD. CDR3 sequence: CAISDRGYNEQFF. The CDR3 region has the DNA TGTGCCATCAGCGACAGGGGTTACAATGAGCAGTTCTTC.

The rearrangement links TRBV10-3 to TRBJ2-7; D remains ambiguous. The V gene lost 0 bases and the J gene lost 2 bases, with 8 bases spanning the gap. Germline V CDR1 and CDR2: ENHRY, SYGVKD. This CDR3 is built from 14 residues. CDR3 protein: CAISESKATYEQYF. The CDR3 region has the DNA TGTGCCATCAGTGAGTCGAAAGCAACCTACGAGCAGTACTTC.

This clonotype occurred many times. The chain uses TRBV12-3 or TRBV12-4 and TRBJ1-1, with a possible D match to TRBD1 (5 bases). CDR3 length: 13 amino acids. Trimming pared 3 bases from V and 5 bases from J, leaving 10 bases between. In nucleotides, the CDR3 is TGTGCCAGCAGTTTGACAGTAGTAACTGAAGCTTTCTTT. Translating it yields CASSLTVVTEAFF.

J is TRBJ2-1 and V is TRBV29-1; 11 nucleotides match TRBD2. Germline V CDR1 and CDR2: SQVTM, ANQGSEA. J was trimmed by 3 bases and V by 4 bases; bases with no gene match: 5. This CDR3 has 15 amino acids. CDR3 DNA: TGCAGCGTTGGGCTCGGGACTAGCGGCTACAATGAGCAGTTCTTC. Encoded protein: CSVGLGTSGYNEQFF.

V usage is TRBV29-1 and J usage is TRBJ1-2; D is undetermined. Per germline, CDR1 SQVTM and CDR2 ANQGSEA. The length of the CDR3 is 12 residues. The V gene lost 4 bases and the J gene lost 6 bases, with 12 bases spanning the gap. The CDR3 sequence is CSVALRNNGYTF. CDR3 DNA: TGCAGCGTTGCGCTGAGAAATAATGGCTACACCTTC.